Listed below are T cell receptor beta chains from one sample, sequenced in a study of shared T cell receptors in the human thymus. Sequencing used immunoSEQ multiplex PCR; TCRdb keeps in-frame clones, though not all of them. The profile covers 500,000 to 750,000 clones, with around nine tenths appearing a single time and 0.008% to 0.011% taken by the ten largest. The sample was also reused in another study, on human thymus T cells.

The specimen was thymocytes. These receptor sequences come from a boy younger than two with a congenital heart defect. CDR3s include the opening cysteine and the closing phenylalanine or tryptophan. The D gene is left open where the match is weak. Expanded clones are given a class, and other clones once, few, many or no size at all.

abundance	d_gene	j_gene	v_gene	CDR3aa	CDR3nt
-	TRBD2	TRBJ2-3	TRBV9	CASSNQREDTDTQYF	TGTGCCAGCAGCAACCAGCGGGAGGACACAGATACGCAGTATTTT
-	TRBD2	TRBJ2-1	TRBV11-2	CASSLPRLAGPEQFF	TGTGCCAGCAGCTTACCAAGACTAGCGGGTCCTGAGCAGTTCTTC
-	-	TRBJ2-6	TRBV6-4	CASSDSGHNVLTF	TGTGCCAGCAGTGACTCGGGACACAACGTCCTGACTTTC
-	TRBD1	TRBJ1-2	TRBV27	CASSLEDRGRNGYGYTF	TGTGCCAGCAGTTTAGAGGACAGGGGACGTAACGGCTATGGCTACACCTTC
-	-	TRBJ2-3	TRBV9	CASSVAKRAPQYF	TGTGCCAGCAGCGTAGCAAAGCGGGCGCCGCAGTATTTT
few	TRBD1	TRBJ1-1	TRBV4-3	CASSQGTGTEAFF	TGCGCCAGCAGCCAAGGGACAGGGACTGAAGCTTTCTTT
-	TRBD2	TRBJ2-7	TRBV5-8	CASSTGLEFPYEQYF	TGTGCCAGCAGCACGGGACTAGAGTTCCCCTACGAGCAGTACTTC
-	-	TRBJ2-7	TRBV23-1	CASSHGQTYEQYF	TGCGCCAGCAGTCATGGACAGACCTACGAGCAGTACTTC
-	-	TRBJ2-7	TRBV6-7	CASSYSGRSGSYEQYF	TGTGCCAGCAGTTACTCGGGTCGCAGCGGGTCATACGAGCAGTACTTC
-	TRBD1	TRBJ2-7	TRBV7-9	CASSLPYLGQGAYEQYF	TGTGCCAGCAGCTTACCCTACCTGGGACAGGGGGCCTACGAGCAGTACTTC
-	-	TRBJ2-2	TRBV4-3	CASSQDRRDASGNTRELFF	TGCGCCAGCAGCCAAGATAGGCGGGACGCCTCAGGAAACACCAGGGAGCTGTTTTTT
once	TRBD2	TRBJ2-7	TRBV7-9	CASSLGTSGSHEQYF	TGTGCCAGCAGCCTCGGGACTAGCGGGAGCCACGAGCAGTACTTC
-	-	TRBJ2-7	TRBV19	CASRDSVTKDEQYF	TGTGCCAGTAGGGACTCTGTTACAAAAGACGAGCAGTACTTC
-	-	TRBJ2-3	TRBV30	CAGRQISTDTQYF	TGTGCCGGCAGGCAGATTAGCACAGATACGCAGTATTTT
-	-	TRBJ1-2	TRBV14	CASSQNVIGTNGVWENYGYTF	TGTGCCAGCAGCCAAAATGTTATCGGGACTAACGGGGTCTGGGAGAACTATGGCTACACCTTC
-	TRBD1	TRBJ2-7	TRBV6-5	CASSSGQASYEQYF	TGTGCCAGCAGTTCTGGACAGGCTTCCTACGAGCAGTACTTC
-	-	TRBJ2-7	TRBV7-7	CASSLQPGYEQYF	TGTGCCAGCAGCCTCCAACCAGGGTACGAGCAGTACTTC
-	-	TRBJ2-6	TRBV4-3	CASSHPGRERVGANVLTF	TGCGCCAGCAGCCACCCAGGAAGGGAGAGGGTAGGGGCCAACGTCCTGACTTTC
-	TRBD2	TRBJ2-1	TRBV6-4	CASSEEGGSSYNEQFF	TGTGCCAGCAGTGAGGAAGGCGGGAGCTCCTACAATGAGCAGTTCTTC
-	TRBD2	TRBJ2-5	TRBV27	CASSSTGGDGETQYF	TGTGCCAGCAGTTCGACGGGAGGGGATGGAGAGACCCAGTACTTC
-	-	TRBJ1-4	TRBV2	CASSAMGGENEKLFF	TGTGCCAGCAGTGCTATGGGGGGGGAAAATGAAAAACTGTTTTTT
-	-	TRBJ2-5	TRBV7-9	CASSLPPGEETQYF	TGTGCCAGCAGCTTACCCCCGGGGGAAGAGACCCAGTACTTC
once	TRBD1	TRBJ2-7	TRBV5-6	CASSLGGTGGGYEQYF	TGTGCCAGCAGCTTGGGTGGGACAGGGGGCGGTTACGAGCAGTACTTC
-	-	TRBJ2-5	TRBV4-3	CASSPTQGQETQYF	TGCGCCAGCAGCCCAACTCAGGGCCAAGAGACCCAGTACTTC
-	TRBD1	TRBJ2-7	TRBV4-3	CASSQDWDRSSYEQYF	TGCGCCAGCAGCCAAGATTGGGACAGGAGCTCCTACGAGCAGTACTTC
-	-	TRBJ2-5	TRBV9	CASSVVGLRGQETQYF	TGTGCCAGCAGCGTAGTAGGTCTCAGGGGCCAAGAGACCCAGTACTTC
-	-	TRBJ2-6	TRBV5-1	CASSLRGIAGANVLTF	TGCGCCAGCAGCTTGAGGGGGATTGCTGGGGCCAACGTCCTGACTTTC
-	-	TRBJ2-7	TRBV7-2	CASSLSLARALYEQYF	TGTGCCAGCAGCTTATCGCTAGCTAGGGCCCTCTACGAGCAGTACTTC
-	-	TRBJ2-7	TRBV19	CASSTSANLSYEQYF	TGTGCCAGTAGTACTAGCGCGAATCTCTCCTACGAGCAGTACTTC
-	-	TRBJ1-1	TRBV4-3	CASSQGTATEAFF	TGCGCCAGCAGCCAAGGGACAGCAACTGAAGCTTTCTTT
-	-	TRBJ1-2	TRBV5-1	CASSLEGVTPPGYTF	TGCGCCAGCAGCTTGGAAGGGGTCACCCCCCCTGGCTACACCTTC
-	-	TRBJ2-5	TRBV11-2	CASSLDPVLVSAQETQYF	TGTGCCAGCAGCTTAGATCCTGTTCTAGTTTCAGCCCAAGAGACCCAGTACTTC
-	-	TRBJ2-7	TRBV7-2	CASSLSWKLFFNEQYF	TGTGCCAGCAGCTTAAGTTGGAAACTATTTTTCAACGAGCAGTACTTC
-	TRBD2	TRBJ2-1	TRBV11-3	CASSLDPGLAGYNEQFF	TGTGCCAGCAGCTTAGATCCCGGACTAGCGGGTTACAATGAGCAGTTCTTC
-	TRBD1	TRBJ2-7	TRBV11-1	CASSPDRGTYEQYF	TGTGCCAGCAGCCCGGACAGGGGGACCTACGAGCAGTACTTC
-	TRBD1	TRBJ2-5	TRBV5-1	CASSPTGVETQYF	TGCGCCAGCAGCCCTACAGGGGTAGAGACCCAGTACTTC
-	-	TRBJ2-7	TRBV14	CASSPDGTYEQYF	TGTGCCAGCAGCCCGGACGGGACCTACGAGCAGTACTTC
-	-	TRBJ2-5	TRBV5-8	CASSLEGHSPPGPGTQYF	TGTGCCAGCAGCTTGGAAGGACACAGCCCGCCCGGGCCTGGGACCCAGTACTTC
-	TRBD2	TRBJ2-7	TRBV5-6	CASSSIDGLAAYSYEQYF	TGTGCCAGCAGCTCCATTGATGGACTAGCGGCTTACTCCTACGAGCAGTACTTC
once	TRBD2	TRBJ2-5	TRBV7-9	CASSEDHPSGYQETQYF	TGTGCCAGCAGCGAAGACCACCCTAGCGGGTACCAAGAGACCCAGTACTTC